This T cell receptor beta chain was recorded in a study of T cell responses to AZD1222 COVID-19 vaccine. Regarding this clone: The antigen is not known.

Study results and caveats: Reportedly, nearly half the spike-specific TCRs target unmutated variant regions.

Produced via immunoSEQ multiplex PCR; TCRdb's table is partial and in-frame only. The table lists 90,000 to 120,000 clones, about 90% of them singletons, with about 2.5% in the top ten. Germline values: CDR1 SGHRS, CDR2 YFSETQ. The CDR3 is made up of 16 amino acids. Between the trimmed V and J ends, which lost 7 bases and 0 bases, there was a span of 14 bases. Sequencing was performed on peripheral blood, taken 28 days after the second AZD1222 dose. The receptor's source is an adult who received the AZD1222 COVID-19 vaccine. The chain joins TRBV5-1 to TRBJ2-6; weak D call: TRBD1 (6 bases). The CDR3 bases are TGCGCCAGCTCCCCGGCAGGGGACTCTGGGGCCAACGTCCTGACTTTC. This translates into CASSPAGDSGANVLTF.